The subject of this entry is one T cell receptor (beta chain). What it binds is not known. The CDR3 length is 15 residues. Germline assignment: CDR1 SGHVS and CDR2 FNYEAQ. Trimming pared 0 bases from V and 0 bases from J, leaving 8 bases between. Assay used: immunoSEQ multiplex PCR; TCRdb lists only in-frame clones, some missing. Of about 48,000 clones in the sample, roughly 90% were seen once. This sample is part of a study of OX40 agonist ivuxolimab in advanced cancers. Study as a whole: With ivuxolimab, an agonistic anti-OX40 (CD134) antibody, patients were treated. Prior checkpoint blockade (anti-PD-1, anti-PD-L1 or anti-CTLA-4) was permitted; approximately 40% had it.

Overall study results and limits: On average, CD8+ T cells showed a greater number of expanded clones than CD4+. Antigens targeted by the expanded peripheral T cells were not determined.

The J gene is TRBJ1-1, the V gene TRBV7-6, with no clear D. The receptor comes from an adult with an advanced solid tumor such as melanoma, head and neck, liver or kidney cancer. The source was CD4+ or CD8+ T cells sorted from blood, collected in a trial of the OX40 agonist ivuxolimab. For the CDR3, the DNA is TGTGCCAGCAGCTTAGCACGAGACTTGAACACTGAAGCTTTCTTT. It specifies CASSLARDLNTEAFF.